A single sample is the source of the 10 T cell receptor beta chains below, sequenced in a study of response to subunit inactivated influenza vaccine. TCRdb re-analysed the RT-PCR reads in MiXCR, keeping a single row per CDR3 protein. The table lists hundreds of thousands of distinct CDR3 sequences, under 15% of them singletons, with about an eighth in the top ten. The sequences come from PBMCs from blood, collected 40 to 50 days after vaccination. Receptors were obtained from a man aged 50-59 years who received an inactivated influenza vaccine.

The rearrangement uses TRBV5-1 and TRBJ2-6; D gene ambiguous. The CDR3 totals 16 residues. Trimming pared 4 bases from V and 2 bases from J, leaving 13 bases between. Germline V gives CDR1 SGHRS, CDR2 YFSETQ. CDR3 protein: CASSLAVNTGANVLTF. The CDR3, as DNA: TGCGCCAGCAGCCTGGCGGTTAACACTGGGGCCAACGTCCTGACTTTC.

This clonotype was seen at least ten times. In DNA, the CDR3 is TGTGCCAGCAGCATCAACACTGAAGCTTTCTTT. Amino acid sequence: CASSINTEAFF. The chain recombines TRBV12-3 or TRBV12-4 with TRBJ1-1; D uncertain. CDR3 length equals 11 residues. The V and J ends lost 6 bases and 2 bases respectively, with 4 bases between them.

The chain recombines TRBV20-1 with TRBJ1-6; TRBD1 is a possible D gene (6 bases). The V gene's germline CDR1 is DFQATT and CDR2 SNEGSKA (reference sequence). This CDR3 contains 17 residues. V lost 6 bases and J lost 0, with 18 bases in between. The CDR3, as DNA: TGCAGTGCAACAGGGACCACCCTGAGCTCCTATAATTCACCCCTCCACTTT. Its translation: CSATGTTLSSYNSPLHF.

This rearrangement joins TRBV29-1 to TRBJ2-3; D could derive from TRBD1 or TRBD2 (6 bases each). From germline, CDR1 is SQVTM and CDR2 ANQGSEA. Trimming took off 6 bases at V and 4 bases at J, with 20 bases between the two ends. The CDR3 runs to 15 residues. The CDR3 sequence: CSVSARTRGPDTQYF. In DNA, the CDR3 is TGCAGCGTCTCCGCAAGGACACGGGGGCCAGATACGCAGTATTTT.

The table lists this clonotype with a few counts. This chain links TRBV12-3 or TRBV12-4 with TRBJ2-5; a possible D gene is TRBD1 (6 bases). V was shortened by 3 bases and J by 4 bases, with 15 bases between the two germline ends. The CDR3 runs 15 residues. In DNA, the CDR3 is TGTGCCAGCAGTTTCGTGGTGGGGGCGGGAGAGACCCAGTACTTC. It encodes CASSFVVGAGETQYF.

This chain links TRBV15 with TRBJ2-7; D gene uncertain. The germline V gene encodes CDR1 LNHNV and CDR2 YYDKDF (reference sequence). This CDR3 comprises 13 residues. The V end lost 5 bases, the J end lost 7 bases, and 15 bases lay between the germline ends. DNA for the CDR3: TGTGCCACCAGCGGCCGGATCCCCGTGGAGCAGTACTTC. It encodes CATSGRIPVEQYF.

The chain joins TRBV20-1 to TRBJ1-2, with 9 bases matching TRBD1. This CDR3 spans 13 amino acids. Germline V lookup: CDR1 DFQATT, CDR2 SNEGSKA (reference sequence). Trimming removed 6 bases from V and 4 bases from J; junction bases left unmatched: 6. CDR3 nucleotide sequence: TGCAGTGCGAGCGGACAGGGGACCTATGGCTACACCTTC. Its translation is CSASGQGTYGYTF.

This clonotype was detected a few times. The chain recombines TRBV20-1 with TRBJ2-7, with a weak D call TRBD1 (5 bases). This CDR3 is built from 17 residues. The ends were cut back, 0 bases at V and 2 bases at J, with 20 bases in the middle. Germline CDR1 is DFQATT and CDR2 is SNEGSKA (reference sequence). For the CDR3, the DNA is TGCAGTGCTAGAGATGCCCTACTCCAGGGATCCGCCTACGAGCAGTACTTC. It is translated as CSARDALLQGSAYEQYF.

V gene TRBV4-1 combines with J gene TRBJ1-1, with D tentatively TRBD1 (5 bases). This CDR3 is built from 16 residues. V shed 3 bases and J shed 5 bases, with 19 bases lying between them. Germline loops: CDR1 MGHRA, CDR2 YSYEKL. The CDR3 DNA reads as TGCGCCAGCAGCCACCGGGACCGCGGTAGTGAAACTGAAGCTTTCTTT. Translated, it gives CASSHRDRGSETEAFF.

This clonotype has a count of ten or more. In DNA, the CDR3 is TGTGCCAGCACCCGGGACACAAACACCGGGGAGCTGTTTTTT. Its protein is CASTRDTNTGELFF. The chain joins TRBV6-1 to TRBJ2-2; a weak D match, TRBD1 (6 bases). Trimming cost V 7 bases and J 2 bases, with 11 bases left between them. The CDR3 sequence is 14 residues long. CDR1 and CDR2 from the germline V gene are MNHNS and SASEGT.